Reported below is one TCR beta chain. Its matching antigen is unknown. The germline V gene has CDR1 WSHSY and CDR2 SAAADI. The J segment lost 6 bases and the V segment lost 10 bases, leaving 8 bases of the junction unmatched. This CDR3 contains 14 residues. The sample comes from a study of T cell responses to AZD1222 COVID-19 vaccine. Clones were sequenced by immunoSEQ multiplex PCR, and TCRdb holds only the in-frame ones, with some missing. The top ten clones hold 15% to 20% of a sample with 100,000 or so clones, about 88% of them seen once. General study findings and limits: Unmutated regions of variants are reportedly targeted by nearly half of spike-specific TCRs. The sample set comprised mostly white British donors with more females, and clonal diversity was possibly underestimated. With two AZD1222 doses given, Spike-specific TCR breadth and depth both rose.

The V gene is TRBV10-2, the J gene TRBJ2-7; 14 positions match TRBD2. The sequence was obtained from an adult in good health. Sequences were derived from peripheral blood, sampled on day 0 of AZD1222 vaccination. The CDR3 spells CATGTSGSDGEQYF. The DNA for the CDR3 is TGCGCCACCGGGACTAGCGGGAGTGACGGCGAGCAGTACTTC.